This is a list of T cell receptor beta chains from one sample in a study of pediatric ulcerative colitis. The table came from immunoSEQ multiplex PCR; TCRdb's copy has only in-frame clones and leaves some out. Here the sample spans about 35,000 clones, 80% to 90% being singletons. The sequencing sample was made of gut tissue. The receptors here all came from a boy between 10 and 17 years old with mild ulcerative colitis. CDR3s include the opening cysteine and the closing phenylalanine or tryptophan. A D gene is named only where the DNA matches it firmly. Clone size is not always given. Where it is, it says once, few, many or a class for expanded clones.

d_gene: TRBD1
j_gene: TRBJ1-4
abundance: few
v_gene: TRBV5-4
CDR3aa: CASTRTGDEKLFF
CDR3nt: TGTGCCAGCACCCGGACAGGGGATGAAAAACTGTTTTTT

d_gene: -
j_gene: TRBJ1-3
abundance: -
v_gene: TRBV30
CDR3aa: CAWKGTGNTIYF
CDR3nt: TGTGCCTGGAAGGGTACTGGAAACACCATATATTTT

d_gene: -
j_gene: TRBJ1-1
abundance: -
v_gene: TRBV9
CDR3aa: CASSARQLDTEAFF
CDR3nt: TGTGCCAGCAGCGCCCGACAGCTTGACACTGAAGCTTTCTTT

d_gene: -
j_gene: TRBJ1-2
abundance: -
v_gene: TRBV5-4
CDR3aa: CASRTEGAQSYTF
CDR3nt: TGTGCCAGCAGAACCGAGGGAGCTCAGTCCTACACCTTC

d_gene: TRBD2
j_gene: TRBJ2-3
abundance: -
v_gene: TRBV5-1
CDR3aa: CASSDPGLAGGRTDTQYF
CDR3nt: TGCGCCAGCAGCGACCCGGGACTAGCGGGGGGGCGGACAGATACGCAGTATTTT

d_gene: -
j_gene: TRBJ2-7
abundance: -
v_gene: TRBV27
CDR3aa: CASSDSAGAGFYEQYF
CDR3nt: TGTGCCAGCAGTGATAGCGCAGGCGCGGGATTCTACGAGCAGTACTTC

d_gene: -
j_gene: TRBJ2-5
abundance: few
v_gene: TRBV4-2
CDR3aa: CASSLGTQETQYF
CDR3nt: TGTGCCAGCAGCCTCGGGACCCAAGAGACCCAGTACTTC

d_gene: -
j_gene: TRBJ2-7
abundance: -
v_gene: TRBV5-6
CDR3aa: CASSLRGDGYEQYF
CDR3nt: TGTGCCAGCAGCTTGAGGGGGGATGGCTACGAGCAGTACTTC

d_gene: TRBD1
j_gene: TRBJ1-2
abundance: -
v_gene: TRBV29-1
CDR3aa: CSVGDQGAGNYGYTF
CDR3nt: TGCAGCGTCGGAGACCAGGGGGCCGGAAACTATGGCTACACCTTC

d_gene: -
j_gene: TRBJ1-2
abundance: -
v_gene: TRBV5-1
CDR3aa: CASSLRGQTDGYTF
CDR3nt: TGCGCCAGCAGCTTGAGGGGACAAACCGATGGCTACACCTTC

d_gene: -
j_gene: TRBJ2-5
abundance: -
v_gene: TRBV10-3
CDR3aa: CAISEAGIETQYF
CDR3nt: TGTGCCATCAGTGAGGCAGGGATCGAGACCCAGTACTTC

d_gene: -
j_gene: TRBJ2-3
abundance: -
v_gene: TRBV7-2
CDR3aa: CASSLSWVDTQYF
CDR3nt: TGTGCCAGCAGCTTAAGTTGGGTTGATACGCAGTATTTT

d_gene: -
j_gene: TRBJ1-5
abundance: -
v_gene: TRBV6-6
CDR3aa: CASSYRGARNQPQHF
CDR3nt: TGTGCCAGCAGTTACCGGGGGGCCCGCAATCAGCCCCAGCATTTT

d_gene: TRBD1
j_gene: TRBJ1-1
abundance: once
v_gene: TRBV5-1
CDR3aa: CASSLTGGSWMNTEAFF
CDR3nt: TGCGCCAGCAGCTTAACAGGGGGCTCATGGATGAACACTGAAGCTTTCTTT

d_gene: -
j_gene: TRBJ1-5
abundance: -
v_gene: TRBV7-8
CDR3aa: CASSPDRTAPRPQHF
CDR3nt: TGTGCCAGCAGCCCTGACCGGACTGCCCCCCGGCCCCAGCATTTT